These T cell receptor beta chains were read from a single sample in a study of OX40 agonist ivuxolimab in advanced cancers. Libraries were prepared by immunoSEQ multiplex PCR; TCRdb keeps only in-frame clonotypes and omits some of them. Among around 70,000 clones listed, around 84% were seen once. The input for sequencing was CD4+ or CD8+ T cells sorted from blood, taken in a trial of the OX40 agonist ivuxolimab. The receptor source for this set is an adult with an advanced solid tumor such as melanoma, head and neck, liver or kidney cancer. CDR3s include the opening cysteine and the closing phenylalanine or tryptophan. Each record gives: V gene, clone size, J gene, D gene, CDR3 protein, CDR3 DNA. D genes are given only for firm matches. Size is omitted from some rows. Given values are once, few, many or a class for expanded clones.

>TRBV27|-|TRBJ1-1|-
CASKGGDTEAFF
TGTGCCAGCAAGGGGGGGGACACTGAAGCTTTCTTT
>TRBV5-1|-|TRBJ2-7|-
CASSLTTRAPSYEQYF
TGCGCCAGCAGCCTCACCACCAGAGCACCGTCCTACGAGCAGTACTTC
>TRBV29-1|-|TRBJ2-2|-
CSVRWAANTGELFF
TGCAGCGTTCGTTGGGCAGCGAACACCGGGGAGCTGTTTTTT
>TRBV5-4|few|TRBJ2-7|-
CASGRGSYEQYF
TGTGCCAGCGGTAGGGGTTCCTACGAGCAGTACTTC
>TRBV5-1|-|TRBJ1-5|-
CASSLGIGFNQPQHF
TGCGCCAGCAGCTTGGGGATAGGGTTCAATCAGCCCCAGCATTTT
>TRBV7-2|few|TRBJ1-1|-
CASSLRGRTTEAFF
TGTGCCAGCAGCTTAAGGGGGAGGACCACTGAAGCTTTCTTT
>TRBV7-2|-|TRBJ2-1|-
CASSALRTTYNEQFF
TGTGCCAGCAGCGCCCTACGGACCACCTACAATGAGCAGTTCTTC
>TRBV27|-|TRBJ1-5|-
CASPTGRNYRTYSNQPQHF
TGTGCCAGCCCGACAGGCCGCAACTATCGCACTTATAGCAATCAGCCCCAGCATTTT
>TRBV5-5|-|TRBJ1-4|-
CASSMVQGIGEKLFF
TGTGCCAGCAGCATGGTACAGGGTATTGGGGAAAAACTGTTTTTT
>TRBV18|-|TRBJ1-1|-
CASSQLLSQGTMNTEAFF
TGTGCCAGCTCCCAGCTATTATCCCAGGGGACCATGAACACTGAAGCTTTCTTT
>TRBV2|-|TRBJ2-2|-
CASKRLLNTGELFF
TGTGCCAGCAAAAGGTTGTTGAACACCGGGGAGCTGTTTTTT
>TRBV9|-|TRBJ1-1|-
CASSVRDSKAFF
TGTGCCAGCAGCGTCCGGGACTCTAAAGCTTTCTTT
>TRBV9|-|TRBJ2-7|-
CASSPQTGSYEQYF
TGTGCCAGCAGCCCACAGACGGGGTCCTACGAGCAGTACTTC
>TRBV6-5|-|TRBJ1-3|-
CASSYSSLTSGNTIYF
TGTGCCAGCAGTTACTCGAGCCTAACCTCTGGAAACACCATATATTTT
>TRBV27|once|TRBJ2-2|TRBD1
CASSLRGTGSNGELFF
TGTGCCAGCAGTTTACGAGGGACAGGTTCAAATGGGGAGCTGTTTTTT
>TRBV5-4|-|TRBJ1-6|-
CASSLEAVNNSPLHF
TGTGCCAGCAGCTTGGAGGCAGTTAATAATTCACCCCTCCACTTT
>TRBV11-2|-|TRBJ1-1|-
CASSQTGTPEAFF
TGTGCCAGCAGCCAAACAGGGACGCCTGAAGCTTTCTTT
>TRBV27|-|TRBJ1-6|-
CASRRFSGAGERSPLHF
TGTGCCAGCAGACGATTTAGCGGGGCAGGGGAACGGTCACCCCTCCACTTT
>TRBV7-2|-|TRBJ1-6|-
CASSSLTAYNSPLHF
TGTGCCAGCAGCTCGTTGACAGCCTATAATTCACCCCTCCACTTT
>TRBV11-2|-|TRBJ2-2|-
CASSLQPNTGELFF
TGTGCCAGCAGTTTACAGCCGAACACCGGGGAGCTGTTTTTT
>TRBV9|-|TRBJ2-3|-
CASSVGRAGGDTQYF
TGTGCCAGCAGCGTAGGGAGGGCCGGAGGGGATACGCAGTATTTT
>TRBV4-3|once|TRBJ2-3|-
CASSRGLGTDTQYF
TGCGCCAGCAGCCGCGGCCTTGGCACAGATACGCAGTATTTT
>TRBV7-2|-|TRBJ2-3|TRBD1
CASSLTGADTQYF
TGTGCCAGCAGCCTAACAGGGGCAGATACGCAGTATTTT
>TRBV11-2|-|TRBJ1-2|TRBD1
CASSLTTGANYGYTF
TGTGCCAGCAGCCTGACGACAGGGGCGAACTATGGCTACACCTTC
>TRBV9|-|TRBJ1-6|-
CASSSPPGLNNSPLHF
TGTGCCAGCAGCTCCCCGCCGGGACTCAATAATTCACCCCTCCACTTT
>TRBV2|-|TRBJ1-2|-
CASRTTGYGYTF
TGTGCCAGCAGAACAACCGGCTATGGCTACACCTTC
>TRBV5-4|-|TRBJ2-5|TRBD1
CASGQAEETQYF
TGTGCCAGCGGACAGGCGGAGGAGACCCAGTACTTC
>TRBV15|-|TRBJ2-5|-
CATSRGGAEETQYF
TGTGCCACCAGCCGCGGTGGGGCGGAAGAGACCCAGTACTTC
>TRBV27|-|TRBJ1-1|-
CASSLGGGNTEAFF
TGTGCCAGCAGTTTAGGGGGGGGAAACACTGAAGCTTTCTTT
>TRBV9|-|TRBJ1-2|TRBD1
CASSPRGQNYGYTF
TGTGCCAGCAGCCCTCGGGGACAGAACTATGGCTACACCTTC
>TRBV7-2|-|TRBJ1-4|TRBD1
CASSRQGDYEKLFF
TGTGCCAGCAGTCGACAGGGAGACTATGAAAAACTGTTTTTT
>TRBV4-3|-|TRBJ1-6|-
CASSQGSPGIDNSPLHF
TGCGCCAGCAGCCAAGGGTCCCCAGGGATCGATAATTCACCCCTCCACTTT
>TRBV7-2|-|TRBJ2-1|TRBD1
CASSPTGGPYNEQFF
TGTGCCAGCAGCCCCACAGGGGGGCCCTACAATGAGCAGTTCTTC
>TRBV7-2|-|TRBJ2-2|-
CASSFSQGDRELFF
TGTGCCAGCAGCTTTTCACAGGGCGACAGGGAGCTGTTTTTT
>TRBV7-9|once|TRBJ1-1|TRBD1
CASSLGADRAAEAFF
TGTGCCAGCAGCTTAGGAGCCGACAGGGCCGCTGAAGCTTTCTTT
>TRBV7-8|-|TRBJ1-1|-
CASSSQGPTEAFF
TGTGCCAGCAGCAGTCAGGGGCCCACTGAAGCTTTCTTT
>TRBV2|-|TRBJ2-1|-
CASNQGGGRGLYEQFF
TGTGCCAGCAATCAGGGAGGGGGGAGGGGCCTTTACGAGCAGTTCTTC
>TRBV27|once|TRBJ1-1|-
CASSLLWLGGNTEAFF
TGTGCCAGCAGTTTACTTTGGCTTGGGGGAAACACTGAAGCTTTCTTT
>TRBV6-1|-|TRBJ1-2|TRBD1
CASSEGTGGFGYTF
TGTGCCAGCAGTGAAGGCACAGGGGGCTTTGGCTACACCTTC
>TRBV5-1|-|TRBJ2-1|TRBD2
CASTSGGLSYNEQFF
TGCGCCAGCACTTCGGGGGGGCTCTCCTACAATGAGCAGTTCTTC
>TRBV11-2|-|TRBJ2-1|-
CASSLGYNEQFF
TGTGCCAGCAGCTTAGGGTACAATGAGCAGTTCTTC
>TRBV7-9|-|TRBJ2-1|-
CASSVGRGYNEQFF
TGTGCCAGCAGCGTCGGACGGGGATACAATGAGCAGTTCTTC
>TRBV5-1|few|TRBJ2-3|-
CASSPKSWGRGTDTQYF
TGCGCCAGCAGCCCGAAAAGTTGGGGACGGGGCACAGATACGCAGTATTTT